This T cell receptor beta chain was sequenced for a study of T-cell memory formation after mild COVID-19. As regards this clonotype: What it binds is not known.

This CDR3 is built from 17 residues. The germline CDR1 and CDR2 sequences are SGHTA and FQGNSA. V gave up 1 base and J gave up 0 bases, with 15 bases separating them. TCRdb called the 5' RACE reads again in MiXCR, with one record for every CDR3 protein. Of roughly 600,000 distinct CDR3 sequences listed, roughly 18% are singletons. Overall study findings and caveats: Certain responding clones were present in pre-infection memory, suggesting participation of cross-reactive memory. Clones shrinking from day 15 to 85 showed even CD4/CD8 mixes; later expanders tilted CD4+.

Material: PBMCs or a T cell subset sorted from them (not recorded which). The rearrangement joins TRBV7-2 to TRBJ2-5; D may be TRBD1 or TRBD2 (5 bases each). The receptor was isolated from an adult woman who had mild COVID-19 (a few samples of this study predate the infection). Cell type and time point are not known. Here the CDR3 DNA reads TGTGCCAGCAGCTTAGAGGGACGGTTATCGTACCAAGAGACCCAGTACTTC. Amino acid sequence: CASSLEGRLSYQETQYF.